The 19 T cell receptor beta chains listed next were all sequenced from one sample in a study of blood T cell repertoires in COVID-19 (dated by TCRdb to the early 2020s). Library creation used the immunoSEQ multiplex PCR assay. TCRdb stores this immuneACCESS table with in-frame sequences only. Part of the clones is absent; in the studies checked, under half of the shortfall reflects unresolved V genes, and no reason is known for the rest. A total of 250,000 to 350,000 clones appear in this sample, about 84% of them only once. The top ten clonotypes cover 1.5% to 2% of the sample. The sequenced material came from peripheral blood. All receptors come from a woman aged 45-59 years with acute or convalescent COVID-19.

The rearrangement links TRBV7-9 to TRBJ2-7, with a weak D call TRBD2 (6 bases). Per germline, CDR1 SEHNR and CDR2 FQNEAQ (reference sequence). The ends were cut back, 0 bases at V and 4 bases at J, with 13 bases in the middle. The CDR3 runs 15 residues. The chain's CDR3 is CASSLAEGKPYEQYF. The DNA for the CDR3 is TGTGCCAGCAGCTTAGCGGAGGGTAAGCCTTACGAGCAGTACTTC.

The rearrangement joins TRBV5-1 to TRBJ2-3, with TRBD2 as a possible D gene (6 bases). Trimming pared 5 bases from V and 1 base from J, leaving 14 bases between. The CDR3 totals 15 residues. The germline V gene encodes CDR1 SGHRS and CDR2 YFSETQ. CDR3 region: CASRVGSGGTDTQYF. The DNA of the CDR3 is TGCGCCAGCAGGGTTGGGTCGGGGGGCACAGATACGCAGTATTTT.

The rearrangement uses TRBV5-4 and TRBJ2-5; no clear D. Germline CDR1 reads SGHNT; CDR2 reads YYREEE (reference sequence). This CDR3 has 14 residues. V lost 0 bases and J 1 base, leaving 7 bases between the germline ends. CDR3 loop: CASSLGGFQETQYF. Written as DNA, the CDR3 is TGTGCCAGCAGCTTGGGCGGCTTCCAAGAGACCCAGTACTTC.

The chain recombines TRBV6-6 with TRBJ2-2, with 9 nucleotides matching TRBD2. The CDR3 covers 15 residues. V was pared by 7 bases and J by 1 base, with 4 bases of the junction left unmatched. The germline gives CDR1 MNHNY, CDR2 SVGAGI (reference sequence). The DNA of the CDR3 is TGTGCCAGCACCGTACTAGCGGGGAACACCGGGGAGCTGTTTTTT. This encodes CASTVLAGNTGELFF.

This chain links TRBV25-1 with TRBJ2-7; perhaps TRBD1 as D (6 bases). Between the trimmed V and J ends, which lost 2 bases and 2 bases, there was a span of 16 bases. The CDR3 is 16 residues long. The germline V gene encodes CDR1 MGHDK and CDR2 SYGVNS. For the CDR3, the DNA is TGTGCCAGCAGTGAAGGACAGAGCTTCCTTGCCTACGAGCAGTACTTC. Encoded protein: CASSEGQSFLAYEQYF.

V gene TRBV25-1 combines with J gene TRBJ2-7; 8 nucleotides agree with TRBD1. The germline CDR1 and CDR2 sequences are MGHDK and SYGVNS. CDR3 length: 13 residues. V lost 5 bases and J lost 7; bases outside the gene matches: 7. The CDR3 region has the DNA TGTGCCAGCAGTTGGCAGGGGGCGCGAGAGCAGTACTTC. Its protein is CASSWQGAREQYF.

CDR3 protein: CAWSQESGYQPQHF. The CDR3 bases are TGTGCCTGGAGTCAAGAGTCAGGGTATCAGCCCCAGCATTTT. The chain combines TRBV30 with TRBJ1-5; D perhaps matches TRBD1 (5 bases). The CDR3 length is 14 residues. Germline CDR1 GTSNPN, CDR2 SVGIG (reference sequence). V lost 2 bases and J lost 5, with 13 bases in between.

The chain joins TRBV4-2 to TRBJ1-2, with D possibly being TRBD1 (5 bases). V was pared by 1 base and J by 0 bases, with 15 bases between. Germline CDR1 and CDR2: LGHNA and YNFKEQ. This CDR3 spans 17 amino acids. The CDR3: CASSQAREGLANYGYTF. The CDR3 coding sequence is TGTGCCAGCAGCCAAGCCCGCGAGGGACTAGCTAACTATGGCTACACCTTC.

The chain recombines TRBV28 with TRBJ2-2, with D unresolved. Germline V gene data show CDR1 as MDHEN and CDR2 as SYDVKM. CDR3 size: 13 residues. With 1 base removed from V and 5 bases from J, the gap between germline ends came to 5 bases. Here the CDR3 reads CASSLSETGELFF. In DNA form, the CDR3 reads TGTGCCAGCAGTTTATCAGAAACCGGGGAGCTGTTTTTT. Full variable domain (remainder filled in from reference TRBV28 and TRBJ2-2): DVKVTQSSRYLVKRTGEKVFLECVQDMDHENMFWYRQDPGLGLRLIYFSYDVKMKEKGDIPEGYSVSREKKERFSLILESASTNQTSMYLCASSLSETGELFFGEGSRLTVL.

The chain employs TRBV2 and TRBJ2-7; no clear D gene. This CDR3 contains 12 residues. V was trimmed by 2 bases and J by 2 bases, leaving 4 bases between them. Germline CDR1 reads SNHLY; CDR2 reads FYNNEI. The CDR3 region is CASSELAYEQYF. The DNA for the CDR3 is TGTGCCAGCAGTGAATTAGCCTACGAGCAGTACTTC.

The chain recombines TRBV19 with TRBJ2-6; possible D gene TRBD2, 7 bases. V gave up 7 bases and J gave up 0 bases, with 13 bases separating them. The CDR3 runs to 16 residues. Germline assignment: CDR1 LNHDA and CDR2 SQIVND (reference sequence). CDR3 sequence (DNA): TGTGCCAGTACCACGAGGGGGGGCTCTGGGGCCAACGTCCTGACTTTC. It is translated as CASTTRGGSGANVLTF.

The chain carries TRBV15 and TRBJ2-3; D unclear. This CDR3 region has 13 residues. V dropped 0 bases and J dropped 3 bases, with 4 bases sitting between them. From germline, CDR1 is LNHNV and CDR2 YYDKDF (reference sequence). The CDR3 DNA follows: TGTGCCACCAGCAGAGATACAACAGATACGCAGTATTTT. It encodes CATSRDTTDTQYF. The variable domain in full, completed from reference TRBV15 and TRBJ2-3, reads DAMVIQNPRYQVTQFGKPVTLSCSQTLNHNVMYWYQQKSSQAPKLLFHYYDKDFNNEADTPDNFQSRRPNTSFCFLDIRSPGLGDTAMYLCATSRDTTDTQYFGPGTRLTVL.

The rearrangement links TRBV5-4 to TRBJ1-1, with TRBD1 as a possible D gene (5 bases). The CDR3 runs to 14 residues. V was shortened by 3 bases and J by 1 base, with 10 bases between the two germline ends. CDR1 SGHNT and CDR2 YYREEE come from the germline V gene (reference sequence). The DNA of the CDR3 is TGTGCCAGCAGCTCAGGGATCGGGAACACTGAAGCTTTCTTT. It encodes CASSSGIGNTEAFF.

The gene calls are TRBV18 and TRBJ1-4; the D is unclear. The germline gives CDR1 KGHSH, CDR2 LQKENI. The CDR3 sequence is 15 residues long. Deletions cut 6 bases from V and 6 bases from J, with 17 bases between. The CDR3: CASSPAIGRDEKLFF. The CDR3 DNA reads as TGTGCCAGCTCGCCCGCCATTGGTCGGGATGAAAAACTGTTTTTT.

The chain carries TRBV6-6 and TRBJ2-7; 8 bases map to TRBD1. V shed 0 bases and J 2 bases; nucleotides not matched to a gene: 6. There are 16 residues in the CDR3. Looked up from germline, CDR1 is MNHNY and CDR2 is SVGAGI (reference sequence). The CDR3 is CASSYSTQTGAYEQYF. CDR3 sequence (DNA): TGTGCCAGCAGTTACTCCACCCAGACAGGGGCCTACGAGCAGTACTTC.

This sequence joins TRBV4-2 and TRBJ1-4; D is uncertain. The V end was cut by 3 bases, the J end by 0 bases, with 8 bases between. The CDR3 contains 15 residues. CDR1 and CDR2 from the germline V gene are LGHNA and YNFKEQ. CDR3 region: CASSQGQATNEKLFF. In DNA form, the CDR3 reads TGTGCCAGCAGCCAGGGTCAGGCAACTAATGAAAAACTGTTTTTT.

The gene calls are TRBV28 and TRBJ1-6; TRBD1 might be the D (6 bases). From germline, CDR1 is MDHEN and CDR2 SYDVKM. CDR3 length: 16 amino acids. The V and J ends lost 3 bases and 10 bases respectively, with 19 bases between them. The DNA of the CDR3 is TGTGCCAGCAGTTTCTCCCCGGGACGGGACATCTCACCCCTCCACTTT. This encodes CASSFSPGRDISPLHF. The full variable domain, rest sourced from reference TRBV28 and TRBJ1-6, is DVKVTQSSRYLVKRTGEKVFLECVQDMDHENMFWYRQDPGLGLRLIYFSYDVKMKEKGDIPEGYSVSREKKERFSLILESASTNQTSMYLCASSFSPGRDISPLHFGNGTRLTVT.

The chain is built from TRBV5-6 and TRBJ1-2; 8 bases agree with TRBD1. The CDR3 consists of 13 residues. V lost 7 bases to trimming and J lost 4 bases; unmatched junction nucleotides: 6. Germline V gene sequence: CDR1 SGHDT, CDR2 YYEEEE. Here the CDR3 reads CASGSQGGYGYTF. The CDR3 nucleotides read TGTGCCAGCGGATCACAGGGGGGCTATGGCTACACCTTC. Supplemented by reference TRBV5-6 and TRBJ1-2, the full variable domain reads DAGVTQSPTHLIKTRGQQVTLRCSPKSGHDTVSWYQQALGQGPQFIFQYYEEEERQRGNFPDRFSGHQFPNYSSELNVNALLLGDSALYLCASGSQGGYGYTFGSGTRLTVV.

The V gene is TRBV6-6, the J gene TRBJ2-7; 11 nucleotides line up with TRBD1. Germline V CDR1 and CDR2: MNHNY, SVGAGI (reference sequence). Losses at the gene ends were 5 bases for V and 4 bases for J; bases not matched to a gene: 4. The CDR3 spans 14 residues. This CDR3 is CASSRDRGSYEQYF. DNA of the CDR3: TGTGCCAGCAGTCGGGACAGGGGGAGTTACGAGCAGTACTTC.